This T cell receptor (beta chain) stems from a study of blood T cell repertoires in COVID-19. Using immunoSEQ multiplex PCR, the repertoire was profiled, and TCRdb retains in-frame clones only, with some absent. The data contain 130,000 to 150,000 clones, about 83% of them singletons. Germline V gene data show CDR1 as SGHTA and CDR2 as FQGNSA. Trimming took 5 bases from V and 8 from J, leaving 13 bases between them. This CDR3 contains 13 residues. The chain employs TRBV7-2 and TRBJ1-3, with D possibly matching TRBD1 (6 bases). The source material was PBMCs or T cells enriched from blood (not recorded which). The receptor was isolated from a woman aged 45-65 years who had been exposed to COVID-19. The CDR3 loop is CASSPQGWDTIYF. In DNA form, the CDR3 reads TGTGCCAGCAGCCCACAGGGATGGGACACCATATATTTT.